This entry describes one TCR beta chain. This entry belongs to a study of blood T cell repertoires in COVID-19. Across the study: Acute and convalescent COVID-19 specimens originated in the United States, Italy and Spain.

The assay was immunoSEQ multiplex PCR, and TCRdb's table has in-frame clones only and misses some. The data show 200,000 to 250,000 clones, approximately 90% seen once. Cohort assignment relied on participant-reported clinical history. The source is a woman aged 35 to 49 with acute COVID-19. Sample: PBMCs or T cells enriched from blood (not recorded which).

The CDR3 sequence: CASSQDFVEGLANYGYTF. The CDR3 region has the DNA TGCGCCAGCAGCCAAGATTTTGTAGAGGGCCTAGCTAACTATGGCTACACCTTC. The V gene is TRBV4-3, the J gene TRBJ1-2; D gene ambiguous. The CDR3 loop spans 18 amino acids. The V gene's germline CDR1 is LGHNA and CDR2 YSLEER. Trimming stripped 0 bases from V and 0 bases from J, with 17 bases between.